This T cell receptor beta chain was profiled in a study of CD8 T cells in ankylosing spondylitis. In TCRdb, the 5' RACE reads were re-called with MiXCR into one record per CDR3 protein. The repertoire holds 100,000 to 150,000 distinct CDR3 sequences, around 7% seen once, with 9.5% to 15% in the top ten. The CDR3 consists of 13 residues. Germline CDR1 reads SGHRS; CDR2 reads YFSETQ. V gave up 4 bases and J gave up 3 bases, with 10 bases separating them. This clonotype was seen ten or more times. Its cognate antigen is unknown. General study findings and limits: Several of the motif variants were reported before in synovial fluid and blood from reactive arthritis.

The rearrangement joins TRBV5-1 to TRBJ1-1, with D hard to call. Sample: blood, either unsorted or a sorted T cell fraction (not recorded which). This receptor was identified in a male donor with ankylosing spondylitis or in good health (not recorded which). Written as DNA, the CDR3 is TGCGCCAGCAGCGACATCCTTTACACTGAAGCTTTCTTT. Its translation: CASSDILYTEAFF.